The 5 T cell receptor beta chains below were found in one sample sequenced in a study of T cells in Graves' hyperthyroidism and ophthalmopathy. It was RNA transcripts that yielded the amplified TCR beta CDR3 regions. An initial round of RT-PCR targeting the TCR CDR3 relied on the HTBI primer set. TCRdb called the multiplex PCR reads again in MiXCR, with one record for every CDR3 protein. The table records 550,000 to 600,000 distinct CDR3 sequences, 13% to 15% of them present only once. Source material: blood. Receptor source: a woman aged 18-29 years with Graves' ophthalmopathy.

This clonotype has at least ten counts. CDR3 DNA sequence: TGTGCCAGCAGGGAACAGGTCCTCGGGGAGCTGTTTTTT. This translates into CASREQVLGELFF. This chain links TRBV2 with TRBJ2-2, with D perhaps matching TRBD1 (5 bases). V was shortened by 6 bases and J by 7 bases, with 12 bases between the two germline ends. Germline lookup yields CDR1 SNHLY and CDR2 FYNNEI. The CDR3 sequence is 13 residues long.

The chain joins TRBV15 to TRBJ2-3; 14 bases map to TRBD2. The CDR3 length is 19 residues. The germline V gene has CDR1 LNHNV and CDR2 YYDKDF (reference sequence). The ends lost 0 bases at V and 4 bases at J; junction bases unmatched: 9. The CDR3 sequence: CATSRDSTGTSGSADTQYF. The CDR3 bases are TGTGCCACCAGCAGAGATTCGACCGGGACTAGCGGGAGCGCAGATACGCAGTATTTT.

This clonotype was counted at least ten times. CDR3 sequence: CSAREVPRVADGYTF. The DNA of the CDR3 is TGCAGTGCTAGAGAAGTCCCACGGGTGGCGGATGGCTACACCTTC. This chain joins TRBV20-1 and TRBJ1-2; D gene ambiguous. There are 15 residues in the CDR3. The germline V and J ends were trimmed by 0 bases and 6 bases, with 17 bases remaining between them. The V gene's germline CDR1 is DFQATT and CDR2 SNEGSKA (reference sequence).

This clonotype occurred a few times. The chain is built from TRBV4-1 and TRBJ2-7, with TRBD1 matching 7 bases. Germline values: CDR1 MGHRA, CDR2 YSYEKL. J gave up 0 bases and V 0 bases, and 5 bases lay outside the gene matches. The CDR3 spans 16 residues. The CDR3 bases are TGCGCCAGCAGCCAAGAAGGGACAGCGGTCTCCTACGAGCAGTACTTC. Translation: CASSQEGTAVSYEQYF.

The chain carries TRBV10-3 and TRBJ1-6; no clear D. The V and J ends lost 0 bases and 6 bases respectively, with 9 bases between them. The CDR3 has 15 amino acids. The germline V gene has CDR1 ENHRY and CDR2 SYGVKD. The DNA of the CDR3 is TGTGCCATCAGTGAGTCTGGTAGCGGTAATTCACCCCTCCACTTT. Translating gives CAISESGSGNSPLHF.